This T cell receptor (beta chain) originates from a study of ipilimumab plus nivolumab after autologous stem cell transplantation. Generated by immunoSEQ multiplex PCR, the TCRdb table keeps only in-frame clones and is missing some. The top ten hold around 2% of the sample, which has tens of thousands of clones, more than 80% seen once. Checkpoint therapy with ipilimumab 1 mg/kg began 14 to 28 days after transplant. The sequencing here drew on PBMCs, taken in a trial of ipilimumab plus nivolumab as post-transplant consolidation. The receptor comes from a male donor with diffuse large B-cell lymphoma.

CDR3 sequence: CASSFDLSGGGGDTQYF. As DNA, the CDR3 is TGTGCCAGCAGCTTTGATCTTAGCGGGGGCGGGGGAGATACGCAGTATTTT. The rearrangement links TRBV7-2 to TRBJ2-3; TRBD2 matches 9 bases. The CDR3 extends over 17 amino acids. The trim removed 3 bases at V and 5 bases at J, leaving 12 bases unmatched. The germline gives CDR1 SGHTA, CDR2 FQGNSA.